Listed below are T cell receptor beta chains from one sample, sequenced in a study of blood T cell repertoires in COVID-19. TCRdb keeps only in-frame clones here, not all; method: immunoSEQ multiplex PCR. The sample carries fewer than 70,000 clones, 75% to 95% recorded once. Sequencing was performed on peripheral blood. The receptors stem from a woman aged 80 or older with active COVID-19. CDR3s include the opening cysteine and the closing phenylalanine or tryptophan. A D gene is named only where the DNA matches it firmly. Size tells how often a clone was seen (once, few, many) or the class of an expanded clone, and some rows leave it out.

TRBJ2-1,TRBV9,NA,NA,TGTGCCAGCAGCGTAGCAGGGAACTCCTACAATGAGCAGTTCTTC,CASSVAGNSYNEQFF
TRBJ1-6,TRBV5-3,NA,NA,TGTGCCAGAAGCTCCTGTGATTCACCCCTCCACTTT,CARSSCDSPLHF
TRBJ2-2,TRBV5-4,TRBD1,NA,TGTGCCAGCAGTCCCCAGGGGGCTAGGTCCCCCGGGGAGCTGTTTTTT,CASSPQGARSPGELFF
TRBJ2-2,TRBV24-1,NA,NA,TGTGCCACCAGTGATGCGGGGCGAACCGGGGAGCTGTTTTTT,CATSDAGRTGELFF
TRBJ1-2,TRBV2,NA,NA,TGTGCCAGCAGTCCGACACTCAACTATGGCTACACCTTC,CASSPTLNYGYTF
TRBJ1-3,TRBV2,TRBD1,NA,TGTGCCAGCAGCCGAGGGACAGGGATGGACACCATATATTTT,CASSRGTGMDTIYF
TRBJ1-6,TRBV6-5,NA,once,TGTGCCAGCAGCACCCGGGATTCACCCCTCCACTTT,CASSTRDSPLHF
TRBJ2-3,TRBV5-4,NA,once,TGTGCCAGCAGCTCGGTGGGCGCAGATACGCAGTATTTT,CASSSVGADTQYF
TRBJ2-5,TRBV6-1,TRBD2,NA,TGTGCCAGCAGTGATCAGCTAGCGGGAAGTCAAGAGACCCAGTACTTC,CASSDQLAGSQETQYF
TRBJ1-5,TRBV5-4,TRBD1,NA,TGTGCCAGCAGCCAGGGACAGGGGGAGGATCAGCCCCAGCATTTT,CASSQGQGEDQPQHF
TRBJ2-2,TRBV24-1,TRBD1,NA,TGTGCCACCACGAGGCAGGGGGACACCGGGGAGCTGTTTTTT,CATTRQGDTGELFF
TRBJ2-3,TRBV28,TRBD1,once,TGTGCCAGCAGCGACATTAACAGGGGGGCCACAGATACGCAGTATTTT,CASSDINRGATDTQYF
TRBJ2-7,TRBV3-1/TRBV3-2,TRBD2,NA,TGTGCCAGCAGCCAGGGGACTAGCGAACCTTTCTACGAGCAGTACTTC,CASSQGTSEPFYEQYF
TRBJ1-4,TRBV5-6,TRBD1,NA,TGTGCCAGCAGCTTGGCGGGGACAGGGGGTGAAAAACTGTTTTTT,CASSLAGTGGEKLFF
TRBJ2-4,TRBV6-1,NA,NA,TGTGCCAGCAGTGAAGAAGTTGCGGCCAAAAACATTCAGTACTTC,CASSEEVAAKNIQYF
TRBJ2-2,TRBV4-1,NA,NA,TGCGCCAGCAGCCAAGGGCAGGGTAATACCGGGGAGCTGTTTTTT,CASSQGQGNTGELFF
TRBJ2-1,TRBV19,TRBD2,once,TGTGCCAGTAGTACAGCGGGAGGGCCGTTCGATGAGCAGTTCTTC,CASSTAGGPFDEQFF
TRBJ2-5,TRBV7-9,TRBD1,NA,TGTGCCAGCAGCTTTGACAGGGGCCCTTGGGAGACCCAGTACTTC,CASSFDRGPWETQYF
TRBJ2-7,TRBV5-4,TRBD1,NA,TGTGCCAGCAGCCAACAGGGGGTATCCTACGAGCAGTACTTC,CASSQQGVSYEQYF
TRBJ2-1,TRBV2,NA,NA,TGTGCCAGCAGCCTAGAGAGGGACAATGAGCAGTTCTTC,CASSLERDNEQFF
TRBJ2-5,TRBV6-6,TRBD2,NA,TGTGCCAGCAGTTCCCCCCTAGCGGGGGGCCAAGAGACCCAGTACTTC,CASSSPLAGGQETQYF
TRBJ1-6,TRBV19,TRBD1,NA,TGTGCCGCCCGGGACAGGGAAAATTCACCCCTCCACTTT,CAARDRENSPLHF
TRBJ2-1,TRBV5-4,NA,NA,TGTGCCAGCAGCTTGAGCTTCGGACAGTACAATGAGCAGTTCTTC,CASSLSFGQYNEQFF
TRBJ2-3,TRBV19,TRBD2,once,TGTGCCAGTATAGGAACTAGCGGGGGGAGTTGGACAGATACGCAGTATTTT,CASIGTSGGSWTDTQYF
TRBJ1-2,TRBV2,NA,few,TGTGCCAGCAGTGAAGATTTGCGGGGCTACACCTTC,CASSEDLRGYTF
TRBJ1-2,TRBV5-1,NA,NA,TGCGCCAGCAGCATTTCGACGGAGGAGGTTGGCTACACCTTC,CASSISTEEVGYTF
TRBJ1-1,TRBV29-1,TRBD1,NA,TGCAGCGTGACAGGGGCCACTGAAGCTTTCTTT,CSVTGATEAFF